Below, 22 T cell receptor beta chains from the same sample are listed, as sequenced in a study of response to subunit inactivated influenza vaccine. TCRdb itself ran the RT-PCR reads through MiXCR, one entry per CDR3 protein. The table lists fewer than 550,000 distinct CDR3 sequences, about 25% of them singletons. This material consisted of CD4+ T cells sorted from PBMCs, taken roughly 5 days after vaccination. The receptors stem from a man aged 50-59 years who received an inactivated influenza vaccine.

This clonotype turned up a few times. CDR3: CASSRQGRDIQYF. The CDR3 nucleotides read TGTGCCAGCAGCCGACAGGGGAGGGACATTCAGTACTTC. The chain links TRBV7-9 to TRBJ2-4; a weak D match, TRBD1 (8 bases). V lost 5 bases, J lost 8 bases, and 13 bases lay in between. The CDR3 is 13 residues long. CDR1 is SEHNR, CDR2 FQNEAQ, per germline (reference sequence).

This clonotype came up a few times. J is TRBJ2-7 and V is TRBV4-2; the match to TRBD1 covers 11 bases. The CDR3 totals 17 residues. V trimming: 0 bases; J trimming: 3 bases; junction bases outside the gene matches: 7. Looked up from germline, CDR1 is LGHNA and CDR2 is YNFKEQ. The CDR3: CASSQDGGQGGYYEQYF. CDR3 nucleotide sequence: TGTGCCAGCAGCCAAGACGGGGGACAGGGGGGATACTACGAGCAGTACTTC.

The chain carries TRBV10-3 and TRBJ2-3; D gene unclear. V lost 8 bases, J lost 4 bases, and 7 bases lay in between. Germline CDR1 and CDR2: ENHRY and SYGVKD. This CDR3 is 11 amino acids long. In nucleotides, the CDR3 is TGTGCCATCTCTGGTGCAGATACGCAGTATTTT. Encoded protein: CAISGADTQYF.

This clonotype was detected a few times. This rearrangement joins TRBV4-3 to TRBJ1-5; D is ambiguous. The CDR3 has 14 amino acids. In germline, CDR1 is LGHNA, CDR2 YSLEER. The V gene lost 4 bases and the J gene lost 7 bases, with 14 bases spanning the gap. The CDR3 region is CASSRSQGDQPQHF. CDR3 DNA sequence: TGCGCCAGCAGCCGTAGCCAAGGAGACCAGCCCCAGCATTTT.

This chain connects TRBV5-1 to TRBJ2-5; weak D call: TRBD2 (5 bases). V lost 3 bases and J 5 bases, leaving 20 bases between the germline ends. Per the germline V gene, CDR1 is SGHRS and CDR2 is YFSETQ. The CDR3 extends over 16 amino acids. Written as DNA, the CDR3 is TGCGCCAGCAGCTCTGGATCGTCAGCGGCGGTGGAGACCCAGTACTTC. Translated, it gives CASSSGSSAAVETQYF.

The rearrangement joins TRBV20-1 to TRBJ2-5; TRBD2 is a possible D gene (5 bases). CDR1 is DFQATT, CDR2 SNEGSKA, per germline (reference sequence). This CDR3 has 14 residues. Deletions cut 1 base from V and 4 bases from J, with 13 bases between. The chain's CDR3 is CSARGRQGGETQYF. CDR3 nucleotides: TGCAGTGCTAGAGGTCGGCAAGGAGGAGAGACCCAGTACTTC.

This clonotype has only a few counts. The CDR3 DNA follows: TGCAGTGCTATTCCCGGGACACCACTCCGTTATAGCAATCAGCCCCAGCATTTT. This gives the protein CSAIPGTPLRYSNQPQHF. The rearrangement links TRBV20-1 to TRBJ1-5; TRBD1 is a possible D gene (6 bases). The germline V and J ends were trimmed by 4 bases and 0 bases, with 22 bases remaining between them. Per germline, CDR1 DFQATT and CDR2 SNEGSKA (reference sequence). This CDR3 region has 18 residues.

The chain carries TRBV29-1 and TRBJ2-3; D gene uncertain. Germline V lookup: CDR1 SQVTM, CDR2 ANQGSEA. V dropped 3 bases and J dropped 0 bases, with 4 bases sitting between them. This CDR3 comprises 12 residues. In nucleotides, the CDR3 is TGCAGCGTTGATACTAGCACAGATACGCAGTATTTT. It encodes CSVDTSTDTQYF.

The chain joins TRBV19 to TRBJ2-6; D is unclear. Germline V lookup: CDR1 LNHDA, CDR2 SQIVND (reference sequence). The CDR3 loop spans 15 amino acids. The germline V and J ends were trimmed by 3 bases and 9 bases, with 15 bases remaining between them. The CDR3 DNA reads TGTGCCAGTAGTATCAGGTGGCGGCTCAACAACGTCCTGACTTTC. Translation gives CASSIRWRLNNVLTF.

CDR3 residues: CASSFSRGSGGEQYF. The CDR3 DNA follows: TGTGCCAGCAGTTTTTCAAGGGGATCGGGCGGGGAGCAGTACTTC. The genes are TRBV12-3 or TRBV12-4 and TRBJ2-7, with D perhaps given as TRBD1 or TRBD2 (5 bases each). The length of the CDR3 is 15 residues. V lost 3 bases to trimming and J lost 7 bases, with 19 bases between them.

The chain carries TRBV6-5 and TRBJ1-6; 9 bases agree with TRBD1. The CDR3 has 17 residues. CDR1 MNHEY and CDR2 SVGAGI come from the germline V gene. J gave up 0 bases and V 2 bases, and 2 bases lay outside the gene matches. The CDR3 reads CASSYGQGSSYNSPLHF. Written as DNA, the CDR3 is TGTGCCAGCAGTTACGGACAGGGGAGCTCCTATAATTCACCCCTCCACTTT.

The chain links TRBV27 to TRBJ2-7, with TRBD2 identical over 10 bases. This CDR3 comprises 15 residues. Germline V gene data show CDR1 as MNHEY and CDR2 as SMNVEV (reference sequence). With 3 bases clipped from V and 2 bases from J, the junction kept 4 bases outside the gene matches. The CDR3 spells CASSLLAGAAYEQYF. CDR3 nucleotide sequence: TGTGCCAGCAGTTTGCTAGCGGGAGCGGCCTACGAGCAGTACTTC.

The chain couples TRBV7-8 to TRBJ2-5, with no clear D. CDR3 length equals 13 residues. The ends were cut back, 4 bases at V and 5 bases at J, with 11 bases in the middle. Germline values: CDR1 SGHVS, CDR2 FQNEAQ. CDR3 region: CASSSQIKETQYF. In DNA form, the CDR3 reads TGTGCCAGCAGCTCTCAGATTAAGGAGACCCAGTACTTC. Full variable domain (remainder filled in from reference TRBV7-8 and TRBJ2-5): GAGVSQSPRYKVAKRGQDVALRCDPISGHVSLFWYQQALGQGPEFLTYFQNEAQLDKSGLPSDRFFAERPEGSVSTLKIQRTQQEDSAVYLCASSSQIKETQYFGPGTRLLVL.

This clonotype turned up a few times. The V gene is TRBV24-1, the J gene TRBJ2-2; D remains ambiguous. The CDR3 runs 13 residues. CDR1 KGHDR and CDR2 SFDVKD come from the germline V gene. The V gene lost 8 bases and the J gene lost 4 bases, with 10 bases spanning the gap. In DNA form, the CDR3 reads TGTGCCACCAAGGCAGATCTCACCGGGGAGCTGTTTTTT. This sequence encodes CATKADLTGELFF.

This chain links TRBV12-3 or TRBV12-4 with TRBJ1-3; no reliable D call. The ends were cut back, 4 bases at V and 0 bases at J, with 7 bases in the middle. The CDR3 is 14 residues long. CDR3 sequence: CASSYGLSGNTIYF. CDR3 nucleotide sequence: TGTGCCAGCAGTTATGGCCTCTCTGGAAACACCATATATTTT.

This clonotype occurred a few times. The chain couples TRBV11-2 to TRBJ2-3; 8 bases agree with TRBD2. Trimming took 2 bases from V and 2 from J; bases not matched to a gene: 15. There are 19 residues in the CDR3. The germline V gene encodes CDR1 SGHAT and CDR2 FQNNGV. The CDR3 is CASSLMALRGAGDTDTQYF. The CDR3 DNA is TGTGCCAGCAGCTTAATGGCTTTGCGGGGGGCCGGCGACACAGATACGCAGTATTTT.

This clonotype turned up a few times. This CDR3 reads CSANLAGVNEQFF. CDR3 DNA sequence: TGCAGTGCTAATCTAGCGGGAGTCAATGAGCAGTTCTTC. V usage is TRBV20-1 and J usage is TRBJ2-1, with TRBD2 identical over 10 bases. CDR3 length equals 13 residues. Germline V gene lookup returns CDR1 DFQATT and CDR2 SNEGSKA (reference sequence). Unmatched junction bases numbered 3, after V lost 4 bases and J lost 6 bases.

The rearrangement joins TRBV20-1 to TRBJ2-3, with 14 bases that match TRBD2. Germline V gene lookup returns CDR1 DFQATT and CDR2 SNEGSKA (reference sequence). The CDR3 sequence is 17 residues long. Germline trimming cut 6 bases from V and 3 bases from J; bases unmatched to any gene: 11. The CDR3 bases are TGCAGTGCGAGGACTAGCGGGGGGATCTCCGGGACAGATACGCAGTATTTT. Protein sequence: CSARTSGGISGTDTQYF.

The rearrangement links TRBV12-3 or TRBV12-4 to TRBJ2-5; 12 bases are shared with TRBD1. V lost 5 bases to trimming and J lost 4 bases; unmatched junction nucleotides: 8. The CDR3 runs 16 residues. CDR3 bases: TGTGCCAGCAGTGCAGCCGGGACAGGGGGCAGAGAGACCCAGTACTTC. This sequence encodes CASSAAGTGGRETQYF.

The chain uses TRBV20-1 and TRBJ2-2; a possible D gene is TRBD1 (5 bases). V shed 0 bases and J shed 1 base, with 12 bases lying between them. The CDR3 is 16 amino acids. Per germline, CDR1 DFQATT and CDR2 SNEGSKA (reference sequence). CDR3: CSARESGQGNTGELFF. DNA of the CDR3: TGCAGTGCTAGAGAATCAGGTCAGGGGAACACCGGGGAGCTGTTTTTT.

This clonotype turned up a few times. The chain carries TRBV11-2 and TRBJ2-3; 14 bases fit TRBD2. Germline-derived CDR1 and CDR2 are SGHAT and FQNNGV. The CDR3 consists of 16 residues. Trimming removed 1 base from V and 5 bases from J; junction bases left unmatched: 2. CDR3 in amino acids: CASSLGLAGGIDTQYF. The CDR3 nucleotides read TGTGCCAGCAGCTTAGGACTAGCGGGGGGGATAGATACGCAGTATTTT.

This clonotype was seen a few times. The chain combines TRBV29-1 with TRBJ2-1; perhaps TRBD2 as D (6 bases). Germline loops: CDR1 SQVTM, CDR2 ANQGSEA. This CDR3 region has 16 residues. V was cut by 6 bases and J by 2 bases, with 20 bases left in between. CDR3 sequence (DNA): TGCAGCGTGAAGGGGAGACTAGATCTCACCTACAATGAGCAGTTCTTC. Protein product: CSVKGRLDLTYNEQFF.